This T cell receptor beta chain was retrieved from a study of blood T cell repertoires in COVID-19. Overall study: Samples of COVID-19 (acute and convalescent) were obtained from the United States, Italy and Spain. T cells, B-cell-depleted T cells, or PBMCs supplied cDNA or gDNA.

From germline, CDR1 is LNHDA and CDR2 SQIVND (reference sequence). V shed 3 bases and J 4 bases; nucleotides not matched to a gene: 9. CDR3 length equals 16 residues. Here immunoSEQ multiplex PCR was the method, and the copy in TCRdb shows in-frame clones only, minus some. The sample carries roughly 250,000 clones, nearly 95% recorded once. This clone was observed once. This TCR derives from a man younger than 45 with COVID-19, enrolled during active disease. Sequencing was done on a sample of peripheral blood. The genes are TRBV19 and TRBJ1-3, with TRBD1 matching over 7 bases. The DNA for the CDR3 is TGTGCCAGTAGTATTATTGGGGACAGCTCCGGAAACACCATATATTTT. Protein product: CASSIIGDSSGNTIYF.